This T cell receptor (beta chain) comes out of a study of T cells in Graves' hyperthyroidism and ophthalmopathy. The length of the CDR3 is 15 residues. Germline lookup yields CDR1 DFQATT and CDR2 SNEGSKA (reference sequence). V shed 6 bases and J shed 5 bases, with 19 bases lying between them. Researchers amplified the TCR beta CDR3 regions from RNA transcripts. The HTBI primer set served for first-round RT-PCR of the TCR CDR3. Via MiXCR, TCRdb re-called the multiplex PCR reads, giving one row per CDR3 protein. The table records about 720,000 distinct CDR3 sequences, around 19% of them present only once. Study-level points and caveats: Ophthalmopathy was identified by the model a median around 6.9 months ahead of onset.

This clonotype was counted at least ten times. Antigen: not known. The clonotype originates from a woman aged 45-59 years with Graves' hyperthyroidism that later progressed to Graves' ophthalmopathy. Sequenced input: blood. The genes are TRBV20-1 and TRBJ2-2; D possibly corresponds to TRBD1 (6 bases). The CDR3 nucleotides are TGCAGTGCGGAAGGACGGCAGGGGATAACCGGGGAGCTGTTTTTT. This translates into CSAEGRQGITGELFF.